This TCR beta chain was observed in a study of blood T cell repertoires in COVID-19 (dated by TCRdb to 2018 to 2020). Regarding the complete study: Collaborator samples came from the United States, Italy and Spain and covered acute and convalescent phases of COVID-19. The material from the prospective study consisted of cDNA or gDNA derived from T cells, B-cell-depleted T cells, or PBMCs. The dataset comprised deeply sampled blood TCRbeta repertoires from subjects exposed to, actively infected with, or recovered from COVID-19. A freely available public database, intended as a resource for researchers studying the immune response to SARS-CoV-2, is where the repertoires were released. The samples were drawn from two sources: the first 160 participants of the ongoing ImmuneRACE study, and 1,254 subjects contributed by 6 global collaborators. Sample metadata almost always included a de-identified subject ID, COVID-19 status, age in years and sex. Where available, HLA class I and class II types were taken from metadata supplied by the sample provider and were not determined by assay-based typing.

As to this clone: What this receptor recognizes is not known. It has no much larger one-base neighbor in the sample; base qualities were not kept.

What the work shows at the level of the full study, not this receptor alone: The quantity of clinical and demographic metadata differed by source and by participant and was supplied without curation.

The junction shows trimming of 5 bases on V and 9 bases on J, and the gene matches do not reach 12 bases of it. The CDR3 has 16 amino acids, counting the end cysteine and phenylalanine. Only the CDR3 portion is preserved as DNA: 48 bases, with reading frame beginning at the first base. Taken from the germline V gene, the CDR1 and CDR2 loops are SGHTA and FQGTGA. The collaborating institutions used their own protocols to collect whole blood in K2EDTA tubes. For TCRbeta analysis, collaborators shipped samples in one of three forms: frozen whole blood, isolated PBMCs, or DNA extracted from either of those sample types. TCRbeta CDR3 regions were amplified from genomic DNA by means of the immunoSEQ Assay, a bias-controlled multiplex PCR. On the study's bioinformatics: The number of nucleated cells in each sample was estimated by amplification of reference gene primers within the assay. Sequence reads were collapsed and filtered to measure the absolute abundance of every unique TCRbeta CDR3 rearrangement. Productive Simpson clonality was computed per sample as the square root of Simpson's diversity index over productive rearrangements. TCRdb holds this immuneACCESS table with in-frame rearrangements only. Some clones are missing; in checked studies, unresolved V genes explain under half, and the rest has no known cause. V and J calls plus clone size are reproduced from that table; the DNA served to infer D and trimming. In this sample the table shows around 60,000 clones, approximately 80% of which occur a single time. The ten top clones hold about 5.3% of the sample.

The source is an older man with acute or convalescent COVID-19. The chain is made from TRBV7-3 and TRBJ2-1, with 11 bases in between that match TRBD1. The sequenced material came from peripheral blood. The DNA is TGTGCCAGCAGCCCCACCGGGACAGGGGGGATTCGTGAGCAGTTCTTC. The encoded protein is CASSPTGTGGIREQFF.